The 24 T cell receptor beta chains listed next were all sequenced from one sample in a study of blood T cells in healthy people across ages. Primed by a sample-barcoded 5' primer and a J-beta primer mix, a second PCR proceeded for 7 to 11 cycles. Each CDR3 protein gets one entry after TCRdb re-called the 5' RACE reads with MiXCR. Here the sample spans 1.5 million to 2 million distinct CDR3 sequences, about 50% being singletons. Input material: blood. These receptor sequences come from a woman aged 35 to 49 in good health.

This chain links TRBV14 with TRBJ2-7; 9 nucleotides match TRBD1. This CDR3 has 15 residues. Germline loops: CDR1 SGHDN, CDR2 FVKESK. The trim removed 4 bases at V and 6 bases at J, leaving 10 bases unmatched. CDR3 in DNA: TGTGCCAGCAGCCGAGCCGGGACAGGGTCTTGCGAGCAGTACTTC. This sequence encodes CASSRAGTGSCEQYF.

The DNA of the CDR3 is TGTGCCAGCAGCCCGATAAGGGACAGGGCCTATGAGCAGTACTTC. This sequence encodes CASSPIRDRAYEQYF. The chain carries TRBV14 and TRBJ2-5, with 9 bases that match TRBD1. This CDR3 has 15 amino acids. Germline assignment: CDR1 SGHDN and CDR2 FVKESK. Trimming took 4 bases from V and 11 from J; bases not matched to a gene: 14.

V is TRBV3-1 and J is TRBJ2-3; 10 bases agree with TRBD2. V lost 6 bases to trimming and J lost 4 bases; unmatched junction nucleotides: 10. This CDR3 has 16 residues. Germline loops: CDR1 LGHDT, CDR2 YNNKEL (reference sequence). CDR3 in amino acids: CASRPTAGGPADTQYF. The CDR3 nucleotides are TGTGCCAGCAGACCGACAGCGGGGGGGCCTGCAGATACGCAGTATTTT.

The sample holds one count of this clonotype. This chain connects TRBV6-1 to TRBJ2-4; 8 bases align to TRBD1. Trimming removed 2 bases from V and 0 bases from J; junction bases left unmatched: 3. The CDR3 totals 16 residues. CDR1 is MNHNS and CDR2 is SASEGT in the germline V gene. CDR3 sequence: CASSEQGASAKNIQYF. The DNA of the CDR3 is TGTGCCAGCAGTGAACAGGGGGCTTCAGCCAAAAACATTCAGTACTTC.

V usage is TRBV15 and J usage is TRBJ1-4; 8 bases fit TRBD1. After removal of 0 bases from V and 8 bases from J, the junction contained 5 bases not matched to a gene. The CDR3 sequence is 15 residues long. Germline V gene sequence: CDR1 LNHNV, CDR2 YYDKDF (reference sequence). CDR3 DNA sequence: TGTGCCACCAGCAGAGATTGGGGACAGGACGAAAAACTGTTTTTT. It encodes CATSRDWGQDEKLFF.

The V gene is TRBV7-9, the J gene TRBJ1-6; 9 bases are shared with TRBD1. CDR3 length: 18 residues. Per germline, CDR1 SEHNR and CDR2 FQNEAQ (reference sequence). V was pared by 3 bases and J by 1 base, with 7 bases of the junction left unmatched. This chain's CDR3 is CASSFSVGQGSYNSPLHF. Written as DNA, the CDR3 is TGTGCCAGCAGCTTCAGTGTGGGACAGGGTTCCTATAATTCACCCCTCCACTTT.

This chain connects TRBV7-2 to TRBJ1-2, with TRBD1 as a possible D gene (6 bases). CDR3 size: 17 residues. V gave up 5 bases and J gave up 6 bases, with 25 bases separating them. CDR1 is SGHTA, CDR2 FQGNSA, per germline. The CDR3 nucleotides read TGTGCCAGCAGCCCCAGTTATCGGCTCTTAAGGGGGGATGGCTACACCTTC. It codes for CASSPSYRLLRGDGYTF.

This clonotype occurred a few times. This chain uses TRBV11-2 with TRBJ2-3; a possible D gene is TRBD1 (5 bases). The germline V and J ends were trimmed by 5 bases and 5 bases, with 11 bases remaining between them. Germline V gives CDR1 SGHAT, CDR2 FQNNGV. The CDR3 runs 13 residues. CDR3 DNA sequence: TGTGCCAGCAGCCTGATAAGGGGAGATACGCAGTATTTT. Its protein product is CASSLIRGDTQYF.

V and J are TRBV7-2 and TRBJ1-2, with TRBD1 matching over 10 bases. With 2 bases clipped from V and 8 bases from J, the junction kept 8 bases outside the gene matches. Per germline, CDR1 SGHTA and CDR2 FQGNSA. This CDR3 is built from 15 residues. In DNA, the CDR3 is TGTGCCAGCAGCTTAAGTAGGGGACAGGGGCACGGCTACACCTTC. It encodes CASSLSRGQGHGYTF.

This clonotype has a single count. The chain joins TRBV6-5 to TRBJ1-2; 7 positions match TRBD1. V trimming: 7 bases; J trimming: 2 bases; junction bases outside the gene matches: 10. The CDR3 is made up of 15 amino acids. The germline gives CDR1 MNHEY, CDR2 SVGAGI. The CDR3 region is CASKPDRAQNYGYTF. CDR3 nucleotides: TGTGCCAGCAAACCCGACAGGGCCCAAAACTATGGCTACACCTTC.

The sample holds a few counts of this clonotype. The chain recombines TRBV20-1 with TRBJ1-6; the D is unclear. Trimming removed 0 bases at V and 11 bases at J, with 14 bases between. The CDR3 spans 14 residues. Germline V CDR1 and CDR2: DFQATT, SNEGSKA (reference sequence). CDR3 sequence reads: CSARDSGSTTPLHF. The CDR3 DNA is TGCAGTGCTAGAGATTCCGGGAGCACCACACCCCTCCACTTT.

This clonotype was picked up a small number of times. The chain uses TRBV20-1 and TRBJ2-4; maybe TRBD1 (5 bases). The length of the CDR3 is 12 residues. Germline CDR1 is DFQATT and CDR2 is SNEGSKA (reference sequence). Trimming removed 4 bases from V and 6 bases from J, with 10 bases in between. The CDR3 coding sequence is TGCAGTGCTACACAGGCAGGAAACATTCAGTACTTC. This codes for CSATQAGNIQYF.

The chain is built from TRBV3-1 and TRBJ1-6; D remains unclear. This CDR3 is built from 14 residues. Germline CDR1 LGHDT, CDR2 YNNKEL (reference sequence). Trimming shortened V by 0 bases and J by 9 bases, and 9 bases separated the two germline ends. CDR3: CASSQEGTFSPLHF. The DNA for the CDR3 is TGTGCCAGCAGCCAAGAAGGAACATTTTCACCCCTCCACTTT.

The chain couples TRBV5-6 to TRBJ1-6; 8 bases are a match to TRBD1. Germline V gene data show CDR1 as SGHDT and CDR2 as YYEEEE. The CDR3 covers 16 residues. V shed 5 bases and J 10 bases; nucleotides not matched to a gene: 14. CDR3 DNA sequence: TGTGCCAGCAGTTTTCGAGGACAGGGAGTAAGGTCACCCCTCCACTTT. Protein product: CASSFRGQGVRSPLHF.

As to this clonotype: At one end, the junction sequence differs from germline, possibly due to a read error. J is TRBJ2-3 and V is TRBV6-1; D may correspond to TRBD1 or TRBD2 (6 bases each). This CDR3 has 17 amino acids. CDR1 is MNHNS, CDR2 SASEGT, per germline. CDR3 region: CATQTSRGTTSTDTRYF. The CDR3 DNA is TGTGCCACCCAGACCTCGAGGGGGACAACTAGCACAGATACGCGGTATTTT.

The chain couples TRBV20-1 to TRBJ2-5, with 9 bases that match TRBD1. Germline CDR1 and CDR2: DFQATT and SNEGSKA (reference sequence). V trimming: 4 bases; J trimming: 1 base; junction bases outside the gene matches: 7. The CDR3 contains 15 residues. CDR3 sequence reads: CSATTGQGTQETQYF. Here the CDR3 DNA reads TGCAGTGCTACTACTGGACAGGGGACCCAAGAGACCCAGTACTTC.

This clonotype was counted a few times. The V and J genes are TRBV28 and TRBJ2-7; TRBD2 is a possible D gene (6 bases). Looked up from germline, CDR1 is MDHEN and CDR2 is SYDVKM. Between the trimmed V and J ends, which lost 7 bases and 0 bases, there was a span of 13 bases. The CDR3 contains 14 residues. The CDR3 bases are TGTGCCAGCAAGAACGGGGGAAGCTCCTACGAGCAGTACTTC. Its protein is CASKNGGSSYEQYF.

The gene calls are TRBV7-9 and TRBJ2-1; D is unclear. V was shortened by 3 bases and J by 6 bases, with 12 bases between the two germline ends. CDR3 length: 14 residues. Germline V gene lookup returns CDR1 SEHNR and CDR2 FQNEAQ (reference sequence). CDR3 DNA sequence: TGTGCCAGCAGCTTGGGGATCCCTCTCAATGAGCAGTTCTTC. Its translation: CASSLGIPLNEQFF.

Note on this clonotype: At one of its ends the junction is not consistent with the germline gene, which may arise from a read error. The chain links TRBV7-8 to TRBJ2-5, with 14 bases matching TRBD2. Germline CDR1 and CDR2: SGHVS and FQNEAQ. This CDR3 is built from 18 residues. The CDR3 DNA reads TGTGCCAGCAGCTTAGCTGGACTAGCGGGGGGCCGGGGAGAGGCCCAGTACTTC. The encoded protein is CASSLAGLAGGRGEAQYF. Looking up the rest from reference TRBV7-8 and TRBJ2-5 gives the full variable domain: GAGVSQSPRYKVAKRGQDVALRCDPISGHVSLFWYQQALGQGPEFLTYFQNEAQLDKSGLPSDRFFAERPEGSVSTLKIQRTQQEDSAVYLCASSLAGLAGGRGEAQYFGPGTRLLVL.

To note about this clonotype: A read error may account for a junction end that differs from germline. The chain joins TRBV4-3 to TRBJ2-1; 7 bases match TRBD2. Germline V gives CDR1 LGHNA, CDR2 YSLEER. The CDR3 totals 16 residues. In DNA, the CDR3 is TGCGCCGGCAGCCAAGATCGAGCTAGCGGATACAATGAGCAGTTCTTC. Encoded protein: CAGSQDRASGYNEQFF.

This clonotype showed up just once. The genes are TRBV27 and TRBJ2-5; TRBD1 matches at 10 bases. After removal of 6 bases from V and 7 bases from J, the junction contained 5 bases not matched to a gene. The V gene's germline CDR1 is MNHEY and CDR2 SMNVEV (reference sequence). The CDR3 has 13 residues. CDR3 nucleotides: TGTGCCAGCAGACCCGGACAGGGGGTGACCCAGTACTTC. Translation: CASRPGQGVTQYF.

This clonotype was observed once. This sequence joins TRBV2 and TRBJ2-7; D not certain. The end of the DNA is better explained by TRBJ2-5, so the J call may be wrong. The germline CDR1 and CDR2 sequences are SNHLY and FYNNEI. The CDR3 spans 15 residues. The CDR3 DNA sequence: TGTGCCAGCAGGGAGCGTACAGAAGTTTTAGGGACCCAGTACTTC. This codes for CASRERTEVLGTQYF.

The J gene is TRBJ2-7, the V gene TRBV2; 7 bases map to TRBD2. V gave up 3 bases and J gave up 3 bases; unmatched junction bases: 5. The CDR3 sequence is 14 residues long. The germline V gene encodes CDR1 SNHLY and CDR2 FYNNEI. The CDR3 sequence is CASSDGGNFYEQYF. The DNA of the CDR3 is TGTGCCAGCAGTGACGGGGGGAACTTCTACGAGCAGTACTTC.

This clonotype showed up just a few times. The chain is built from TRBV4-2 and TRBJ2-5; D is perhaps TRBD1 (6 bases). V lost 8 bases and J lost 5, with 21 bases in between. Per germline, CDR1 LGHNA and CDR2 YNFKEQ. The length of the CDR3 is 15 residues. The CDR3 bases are TGTGCCAGCTCGAGCGCACAGGGTGGGGACGAGACCCAGTACTTC. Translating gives CASSSAQGGDETQYF.